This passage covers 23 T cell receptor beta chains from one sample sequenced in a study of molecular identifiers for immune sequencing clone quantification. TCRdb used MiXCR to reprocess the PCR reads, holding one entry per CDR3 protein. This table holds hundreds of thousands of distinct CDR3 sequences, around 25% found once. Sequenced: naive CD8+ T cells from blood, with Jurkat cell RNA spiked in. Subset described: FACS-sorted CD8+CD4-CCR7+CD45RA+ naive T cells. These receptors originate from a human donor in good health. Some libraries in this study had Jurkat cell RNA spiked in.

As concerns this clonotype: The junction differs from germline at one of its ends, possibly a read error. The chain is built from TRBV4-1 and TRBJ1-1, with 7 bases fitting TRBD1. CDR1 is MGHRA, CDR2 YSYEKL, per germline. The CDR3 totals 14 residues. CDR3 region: CASSAGQMNTEAYF. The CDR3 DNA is TGCGCCAGCAGCGCGGGACAGATGAACACTGAAGCTTACTTT.

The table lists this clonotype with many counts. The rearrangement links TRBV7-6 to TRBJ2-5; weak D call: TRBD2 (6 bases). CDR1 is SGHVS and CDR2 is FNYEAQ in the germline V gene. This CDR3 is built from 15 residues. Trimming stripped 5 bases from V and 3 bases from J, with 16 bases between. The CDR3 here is CASSDLSGPKETQYF. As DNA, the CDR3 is TGTGCCAGCAGCGACCTGAGCGGGCCTAAAGAGACCCAGTACTTC.

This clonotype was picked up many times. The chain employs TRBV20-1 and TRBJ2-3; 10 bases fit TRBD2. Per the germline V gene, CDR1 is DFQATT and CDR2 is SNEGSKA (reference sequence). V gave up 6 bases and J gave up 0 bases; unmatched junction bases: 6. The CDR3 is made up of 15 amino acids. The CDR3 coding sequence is TGCAGTGCGCCTACTAGCGGGGAGAGCACAGATACGCAGTATTTT. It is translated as CSAPTSGESTDTQYF.

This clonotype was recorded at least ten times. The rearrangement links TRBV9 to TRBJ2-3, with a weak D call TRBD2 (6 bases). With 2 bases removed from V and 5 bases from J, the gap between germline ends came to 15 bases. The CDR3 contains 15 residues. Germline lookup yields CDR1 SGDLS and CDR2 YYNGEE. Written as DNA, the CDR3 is TGTGCCAGCAGCGTCGGGAGTATTGGGCTAGATACGCAGTATTTT. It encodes CASSVGSIGLDTQYF. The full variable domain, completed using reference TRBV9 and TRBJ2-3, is DSGVTQTPKHLITATGQRVTLRCSPRSGDLSVYWYQQSLDQGLQFLIQYYNGEERAKGNILERFSAQQFPDLHSELNLSSLELGDSALYFCASSVGSIGLDTQYFGPGTRLTVL.

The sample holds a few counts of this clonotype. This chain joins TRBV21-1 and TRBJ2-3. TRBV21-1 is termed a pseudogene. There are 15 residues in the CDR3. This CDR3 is CASSKVALPPDTQYF. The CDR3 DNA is TGTGCCAGCAGCAAAGTGGCTTTACCCCCAGATACGCAGTATTTT.

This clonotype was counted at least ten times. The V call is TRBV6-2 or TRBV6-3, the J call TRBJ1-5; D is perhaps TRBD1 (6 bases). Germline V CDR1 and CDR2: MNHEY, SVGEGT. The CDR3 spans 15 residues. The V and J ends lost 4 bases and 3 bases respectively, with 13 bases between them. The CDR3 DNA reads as TGTGCCAGCAGTTGGGTCAGGGGAAACAATCAGCCCCAGCATTTT. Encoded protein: CASSWVRGNNQPQHF.

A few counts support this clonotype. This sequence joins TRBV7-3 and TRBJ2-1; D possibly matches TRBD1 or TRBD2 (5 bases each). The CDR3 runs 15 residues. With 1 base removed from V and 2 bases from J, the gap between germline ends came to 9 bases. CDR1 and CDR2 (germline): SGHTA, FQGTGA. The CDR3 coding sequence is TGTGCCAGCAGCTTAAGAGGGGTGACCTACAATGAGCAGTTCTTC. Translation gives CASSLRGVTYNEQFF.

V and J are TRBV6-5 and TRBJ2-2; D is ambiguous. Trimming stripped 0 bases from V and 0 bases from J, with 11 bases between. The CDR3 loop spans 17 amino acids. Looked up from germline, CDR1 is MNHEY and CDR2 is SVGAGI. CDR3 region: CASSYSMQYANTGELFF. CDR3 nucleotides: TGTGCCAGCAGTTACTCGATGCAGTACGCGAACACCGGGGAGCTGTTTTTT.

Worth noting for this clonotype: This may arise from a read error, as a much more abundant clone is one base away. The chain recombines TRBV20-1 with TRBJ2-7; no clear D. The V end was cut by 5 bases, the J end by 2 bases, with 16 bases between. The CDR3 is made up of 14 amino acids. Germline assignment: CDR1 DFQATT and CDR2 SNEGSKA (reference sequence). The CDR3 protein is CSAVRPTKPYEQYF. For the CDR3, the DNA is TGCAGTGCTGTCAGGCCAACGAAGCCCTACGAGCAGTACTTC.

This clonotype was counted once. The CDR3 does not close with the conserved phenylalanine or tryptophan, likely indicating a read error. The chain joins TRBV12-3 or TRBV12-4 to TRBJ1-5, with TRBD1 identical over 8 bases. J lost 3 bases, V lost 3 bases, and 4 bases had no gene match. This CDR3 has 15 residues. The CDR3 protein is CASSLRTGSNQPQHL. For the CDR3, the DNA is TGTGCCAGCAGTTTGAGGACAGGGTCCAATCAGCCCCAGCATCTT.

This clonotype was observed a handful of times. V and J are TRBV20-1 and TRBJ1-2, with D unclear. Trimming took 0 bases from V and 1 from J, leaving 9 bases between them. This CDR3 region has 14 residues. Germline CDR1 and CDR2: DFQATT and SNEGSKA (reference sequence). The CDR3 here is CSARDQFLNYGYTF. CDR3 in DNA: TGCAGTGCTAGAGACCAGTTTCTTAACTATGGCTACACCTTC.

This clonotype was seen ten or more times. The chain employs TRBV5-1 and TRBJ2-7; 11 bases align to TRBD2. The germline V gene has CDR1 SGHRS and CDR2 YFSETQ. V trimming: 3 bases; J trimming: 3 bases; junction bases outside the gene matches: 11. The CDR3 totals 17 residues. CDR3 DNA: TGCGCCAGCAGCTACAGGGCCCTAGCGGGGGGCCGCTACGAGCAGTACTTC. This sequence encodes CASSYRALAGGRYEQYF.

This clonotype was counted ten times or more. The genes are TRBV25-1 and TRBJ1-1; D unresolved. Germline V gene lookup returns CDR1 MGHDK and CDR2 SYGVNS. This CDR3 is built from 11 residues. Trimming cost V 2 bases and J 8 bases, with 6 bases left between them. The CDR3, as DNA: TGTGCCAGCAGTGAAGGCAAGGAAGCTTTCTTT. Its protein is CASSEGKEAFF.

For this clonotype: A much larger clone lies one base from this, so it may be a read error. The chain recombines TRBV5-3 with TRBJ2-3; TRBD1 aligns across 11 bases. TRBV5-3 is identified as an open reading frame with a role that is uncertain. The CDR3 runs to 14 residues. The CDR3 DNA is TGTGCCAGCAGCTTCGGACAGGGGGCCTTGCCGCAGTATTTT. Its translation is CASSFGQGALPQYF.

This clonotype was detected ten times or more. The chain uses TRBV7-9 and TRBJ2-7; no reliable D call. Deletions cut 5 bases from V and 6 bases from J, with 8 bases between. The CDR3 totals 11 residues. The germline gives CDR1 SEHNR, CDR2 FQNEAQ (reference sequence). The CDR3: CASSTVGEQYF. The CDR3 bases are TGTGCCAGCAGCACGGTGGGCGAGCAGTACTTC.

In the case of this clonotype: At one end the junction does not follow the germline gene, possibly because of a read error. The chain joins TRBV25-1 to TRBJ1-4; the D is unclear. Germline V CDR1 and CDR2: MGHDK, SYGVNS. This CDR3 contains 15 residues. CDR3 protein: CASTTSSTANEKPFF. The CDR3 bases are TGTGCCAGCACCACCTCGTCGACGGCTAATGAAAAACCGTTTTTT. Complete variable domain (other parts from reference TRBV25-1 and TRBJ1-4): EADIYQTPRYLVIGTGKKITLECSQTMGHDKMYWYQQDPGMELHLIHYSYGVNSTEKGDLSSESTVSRIRTEHFPLTLESARPSHTSQYLCASTTSSTANEKPFFGSGTQLSVL.

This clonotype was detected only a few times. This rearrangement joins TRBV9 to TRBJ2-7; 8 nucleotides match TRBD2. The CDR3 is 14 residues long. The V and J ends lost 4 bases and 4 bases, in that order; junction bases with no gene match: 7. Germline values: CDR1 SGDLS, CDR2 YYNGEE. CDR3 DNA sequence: TGTGCCAGCAGCCTCAGCGGGAGTCTTTACGAGCAGTACTTC. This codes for CASSLSGSLYEQYF. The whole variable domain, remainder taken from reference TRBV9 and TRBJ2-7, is DSGVTQTPKHLITATGQRVTLRCSPRSGDLSVYWYQQSLDQGLQFLIQYYNGEERAKGNILERFSAQQFPDLHSELNLSSLELGDSALYFCASSLSGSLYEQYFGPGTRLTVT.

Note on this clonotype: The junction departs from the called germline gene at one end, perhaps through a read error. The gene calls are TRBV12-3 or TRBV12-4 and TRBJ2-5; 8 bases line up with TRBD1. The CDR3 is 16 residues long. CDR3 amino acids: CAGSLSSDRVWETQYF. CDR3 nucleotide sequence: TGTGCCGGCAGTTTATCTTCGGACAGGGTCTGGGAGACCCAGTACTTC.

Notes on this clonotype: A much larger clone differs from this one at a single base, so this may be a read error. The DNA of the CDR3 is TGTGCCACCAGCAGGATACTAGTGGGGAACACCGGGGAGCTGTTTTTT. It translates to CATSRILVGNTGELFF. This chain uses TRBV15 with TRBJ2-2; D might be TRBD2 (5 bases). V lost 3 bases and J lost 1, with 12 bases in between. The V gene's germline CDR1 is LNHNV and CDR2 YYDKDF (reference sequence). The CDR3 covers 16 residues.

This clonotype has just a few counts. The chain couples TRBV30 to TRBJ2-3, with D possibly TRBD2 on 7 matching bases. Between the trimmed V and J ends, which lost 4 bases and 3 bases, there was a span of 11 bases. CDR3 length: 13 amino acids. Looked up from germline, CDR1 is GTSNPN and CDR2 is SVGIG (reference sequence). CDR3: CAWIGGPTDTQYF. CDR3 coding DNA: TGTGCCTGGATCGGGGGGCCGACAGATACGCAGTATTTT.

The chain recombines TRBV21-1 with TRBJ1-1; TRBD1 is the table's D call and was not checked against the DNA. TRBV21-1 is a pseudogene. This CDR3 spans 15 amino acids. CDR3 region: CASSKGTGVNTEAFF. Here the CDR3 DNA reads TGTGCCAGCAGCAAAGGGACAGGGGTGAACACTGAAGCTTTCTTT.

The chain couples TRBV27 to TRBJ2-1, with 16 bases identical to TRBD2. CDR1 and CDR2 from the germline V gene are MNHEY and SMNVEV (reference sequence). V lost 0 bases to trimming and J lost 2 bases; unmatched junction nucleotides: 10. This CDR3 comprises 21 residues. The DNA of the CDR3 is TGTGCCAGCAGTTTATCCATACCCGGGACTAGCGGGAGGGGGACCTACAATGAGCAGTTCTTC. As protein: CASSLSIPGTSGRGTYNEQFF.

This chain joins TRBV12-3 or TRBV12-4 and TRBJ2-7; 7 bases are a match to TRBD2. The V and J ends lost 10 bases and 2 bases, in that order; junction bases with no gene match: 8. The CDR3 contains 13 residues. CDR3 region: CANGLAVTYEQYF. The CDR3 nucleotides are TGTGCCAACGGTCTAGCGGTAACCTACGAGCAGTACTTC.